Below are 6 T cell receptor beta chains sequenced from a single sample in a study of cytomegalovirus exposure and HLA in healthy donors. 60 Vbeta and 13 Jbeta primers were used in PCR. TCRdb's copy holds only in-frame clones and misses some; the assay was immunoSEQ multiplex PCR. The sample has about 110,000 clones, 70% to 85% seen once; the top ten hold 6.2%. Sample: PBMCs. The receptor set was obtained from a young man in good health and CMV-seropositive.

This clone was observed once. The chain uses TRBV7-3 and TRBJ2-3; D possibly corresponds to TRBD2 (5 bases). This CDR3 is 15 amino acids long. CDR1 is SGHTA and CDR2 is FQGTGA in the germline V gene. V gave up 2 bases and J gave up 2 bases, with 11 bases separating them. This CDR3 is CASSLLNGITDTQYF. DNA for the CDR3: TGTGCCAGCAGCTTACTTAACGGGATCACAGATACGCAGTATTTT. The full variable domain, its missing parts supplied by reference TRBV7-3 and TRBJ2-3, is GAGVSQTPSNKVTEKGKYVELRCDPISGHTALYWYRQSLGQGPEFLIYFQGTGAADDSGLPNDRFFAVRPEGSVSTLKIQRTERGDSAVYLCASSLLNGITDTQYFGPGTRLTVL.

Notes on this clone: Within the sample, other DNA sequences also encode this same CDR3. The chain carries TRBV29-1 and TRBJ1-4; D uncertain. V was cut by 5 bases and J by 8 bases, with 9 bases left in between. This CDR3 is 11 amino acids long. The germline CDR1 and CDR2 sequences are SQVTM and ANQGSEA. The CDR3 bases are TGCAGCGTTCGGGAGGTAGAAAAACTGTTTTTT. Translation: CSVREVEKLFF.

The chain has TRBV19 and TRBJ1-1; 7 nucleotides line up with TRBD1. The CDR3 covers 14 residues. The J segment lost 2 bases and the V segment lost 10 bases, leaving 10 bases of the junction unmatched. Looked up from germline, CDR1 is LNHDA and CDR2 is SQIVND (reference sequence). The CDR3 spells CATRRDSLNTEAFF. The CDR3 coding sequence is TGTGCCACACGCCGGGACAGCTTAAACACTGAAGCTTTCTTT.

The genes are TRBV1 and TRBJ2-7; the DNA was not compared with TRBD2, the D call given in the table. TRBV1 has pseudogene status. The CDR3 is made up of 17 amino acids. The CDR3 DNA follows: TGCACCAGCAGCCAACCCCTCGGAAGGGGGGGCGCCTACGAGCAGTACTTC. Protein sequence: CTSSQPLGRGGAYEQYF.

The genes are TRBV11-2 and TRBJ1-1; the D is unclear. This CDR3 is 16 amino acids long. Germline assignment: CDR1 SGHAT and CDR2 FQNNGV. With 5 bases removed from V and 0 bases from J, the gap between germline ends came to 16 bases. CDR3 amino acids: CASSQAHTYLNTEAFF. DNA for the CDR3: TGTGCCAGCAGCCAAGCCCATACCTATTTGAACACTGAAGCTTTCTTT.

The V gene is TRBV18, the J gene TRBJ1-1; D possibly corresponds to TRBD1 (5 bases). The CDR3 sequence is 14 residues long. Germline values: CDR1 KGHSH, CDR2 LQKENI. Trimming removed 0 bases at V and 4 bases at J, with 9 bases between. The chain's CDR3 is CASSPPYQGTEAFF. The CDR3 DNA follows: TGTGCCAGCTCACCACCGTATCAGGGCACTGAAGCTTTCTTT.